This TCR beta chain is from a study of T cell repertoires in cytomegalovirus infection. Study-level information: An indication of both CMV infection and matching HLA type came from public TCR beta signatures.

Study observations and caveats: CMV carriers having the relevant HLA were flagged by cumulative public TCR beta family frequency.

Note on this clonotype: What it recognizes is unknown.

TCRdb processed the reads anew with MiXCR; each CDR3 protein has one entry. The sample has tens of thousands of distinct CDR3 sequences, about 20% seen once. Specimen: PBMCs, sequenced either directly or after in vitro stimulation (not recorded which). This clonotype was obtained from a human donor in good health (CMV status not recorded). Some clones in this sample may be carry-over from other donors' samples.

Written as DNA, the CDR3 is TGTGCCAGCAGGGAATCGGGGGTGCGCACAGATACGCAGTATTTT. It encodes CASRESGVRTDTQYF. J is TRBJ2-3 and V is TRBV6-1, with a weak D call TRBD2 (6 bases). CDR1 and CDR2 (germline): MNHNS, SASEGT. Trimming shortened V by 6 bases and J by 1 base, and 14 bases separated the two germline ends. The CDR3 contains 15 residues.